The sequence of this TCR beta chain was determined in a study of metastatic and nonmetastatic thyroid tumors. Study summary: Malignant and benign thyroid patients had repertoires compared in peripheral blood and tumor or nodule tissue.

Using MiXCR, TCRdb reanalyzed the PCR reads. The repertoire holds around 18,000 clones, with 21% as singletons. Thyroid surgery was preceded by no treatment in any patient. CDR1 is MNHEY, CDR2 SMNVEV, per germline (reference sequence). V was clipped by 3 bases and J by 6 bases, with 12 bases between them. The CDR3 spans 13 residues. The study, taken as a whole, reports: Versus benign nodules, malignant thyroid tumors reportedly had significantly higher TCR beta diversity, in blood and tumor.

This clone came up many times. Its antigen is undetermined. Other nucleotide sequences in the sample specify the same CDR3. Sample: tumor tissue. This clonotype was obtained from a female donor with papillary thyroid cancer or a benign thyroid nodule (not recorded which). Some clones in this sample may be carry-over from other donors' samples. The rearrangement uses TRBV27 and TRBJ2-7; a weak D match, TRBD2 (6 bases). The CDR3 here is CASSFTEGGEQYF. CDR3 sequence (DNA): TGTGCCAGCAGTTTCACCGAGGGAGGCGAGCAGTACTTC.